This T cell receptor (beta chain) appears in the sequencing data of a study of vaccination and CD4 T cells after COVID-19. Study-wide context: For post-vaccine samples, collection took place a median roughly 76 days after dose two, ranging from 14 to 241. Study outcomes and limitations: Analysis of convalescent patients found that 304 of 307 vaccine-specific clones were spike mono-reactive. Median approximately 84% of reactive clones detected in convalescent patients emerged only post-vaccination.

This clonotype was picked up a small number of times. Its cognate antigen is unknown. With 0 bases removed from V and 0 bases from J, the gap between germline ends came to 8 bases. CDR3 length: 14 residues. Germline V gene data show CDR1 as GTSNPN and CDR2 as SVGIG (reference sequence). Cultured CD4+ T cell DNA was sequenced using the Oncomine TCR Beta short-read assay. From the PCR reads, TCRdb called clonotypes with MiXCR, one entry per CDR3 protein. The table has roughly 20,000 distinct CDR3 sequences, around 50% seen once. As for treatment: approximately 10-day PBMC culture with coronavirus spike peptide pools or control peptides (ViraFEST assay). With approximately 10 ug/ml peptide pools and roughly 10 IU/ml IL-2, PBMCs were cultured at about 1.9 million per well.

The chain links TRBV30 to TRBJ1-1; D remains unclear. The sample was cultured CD4+ T cells from blood. This TCR was recovered from a human donor with COVID-19. CDR3 sequence reads: CAWSVARLNTEAFF. In nucleotides, the CDR3 is TGTGCCTGGAGTGTAGCCCGCCTGAACACTGAAGCTTTCTTT.